These T cell receptor beta chains were read from a single sample in a study of CD8 T cells in ankylosing spondylitis. TCRdb recomputed calls from the 5' RACE reads with MiXCR, one row per CDR3 protein. This table holds 500,000 to 550,000 distinct CDR3 sequences, roughly 13% found once. Material: blood, either unsorted or a sorted T cell fraction (not recorded which). These receptors originate from a male donor with ankylosing spondylitis. Each CDR3 is given with its conserved first and last residue. The D gene is left open where the match is weak. A clone size is listed for some rows: how often the clone was seen (once, few, many), or a class if it is expanded.

j_call v_call clone_size d_call cdr3_nt cdr3_aa
TRBJ2-2 TRBV20-1 . . TGCAGTGCTAGAAGGTCCGGGACTCCGAACACCGGGGAGCTGTTTTTT CSARRSGTPNTGELFF
TRBJ2-1 TRBV12-3/TRBV12-4 many . TGTGCCAGCAGGAGGACGGAGCATGAGCAGTTCTTC CASRRTEHEQFF
TRBJ1-3 TRBV27 few . TGTGCCAGCAGTCAAAATCCCGACAGCTCTGGAAACACCATATATTTT CASSQNPDSSGNTIYF
TRBJ2-6 TRBV25-1 . . TGTGCCAGCAGTGAATGGGGCACCGGGGCCAACGTCCTGACTTTC CASSEWGTGANVLTF
TRBJ2-1 TRBV20-1 few TRBD2 TGCAGTGCCTCGACTAGCGGGGACAATGAGCAGTTCTTC CSASTSGDNEQFF
TRBJ1-2 TRBV7-7 few . TGTGCCAGCAGCTTCTTTACGGGCGGAACAGGGCACGACTATGGCTACACCTTC CASSFFTGGTGHDYGYTF
TRBJ2-2 TRBV7-2 . TRBD2 TGTGCCAGCAGCTTGATACCGGGGGGGAACACCGGGGAGCTGTTTTTT CASSLIPGGNTGELFF
TRBJ2-2 TRBV20-1 . . TGCAGTGCTAGCGGGGTGAACGGGGAGCTGTTTTTT CSASGVNGELFF
TRBJ1-1 TRBV11-3 . . TGTGCCAGCACCCCAACGGGAATGAACACTGAAGCTTTCTTT CASTPTGMNTEAFF
TRBJ2-1 TRBV5-1 many TRBD2 TGCGCCAGCAGCTTGGCCCTAGCGGGGTACAATGAGCAGTTCTTC CASSLALAGYNEQFF
TRBJ2-1 TRBV6-2/TRBV6-3 many TRBD2 TGTGCCAGCAGCGTCGTCGCGGCTAGCGGTCGTGAGCAGTTCTTC CASSVVAASGREQFF
TRBJ1-3 TRBV9 . . TGTGCCAGCAGCGAGTCTCAACCTGGAAACACCATATATTTT CASSESQPGNTIYF
TRBJ2-3 TRBV24-1 . TRBD1 TGTGCCACCAGTGATCCCCAGGGGGCGAGCACAGATACGCAGTATTTT CATSDPQGASTDTQYF
TRBJ2-7 TRBV20-1 few TRBD1 TGCAGTGCTCCCAGGGGGCCGCAAATGGGCGAGCAGTACTTC CSAPRGPQMGEQYF
TRBJ2-3 TRBV20-1 . TRBD1 TGCAGTGCAAGAAGGGCAGGGGGTATAGATACGCAGTATTTT CSARRAGGIDTQYF
TRBJ2-3 TRBV7-2 . . TGTGCCAGCAGCTTAGACCGGAGAGATACGCAGTATTTT CASSLDRRDTQYF
TRBJ2-7 TRBV7-2 . . TGTGCCAGCAGCTTGGCCGGGACGGCACCTAACGAGCAGTACTTC CASSLAGTAPNEQYF
TRBJ2-1 TRBV15 few TRBD2 TGTGCCACCAGCAGAGGGACTAGCGGCTCCTACAATGAGCAGTTCTTC CATSRGTSGSYNEQFF
TRBJ2-3 TRBV7-2 many . TGTGCCAGCAGCTTGGCCTTGGATACGCAGTATTTT CASSLALDTQYF
TRBJ2-5 TRBV25-1 few . TGTGCCAGCAGTGAAGTATCAGGGGCAGGGGAGACCCAGTACTTC CASSEVSGAGETQYF
TRBJ1-5 TRBV4-2 few TRBD1 TGTGCCAGCAGCCAAGAGACAGGGATTTATCAGCCCCAGCATTTT CASSQETGIYQPQHF
TRBJ2-1 TRBV29-1 . TRBD2 TGCAGCGTTGAAGGGCTAGCGGGAGGTACCAACTACAATGAGCAGTTCTTC CSVEGLAGGTNYNEQFF
TRBJ2-3 TRBV27 . . TGTGCCAGCAGTTTCGAGAGGGCGGGCACAGATACGCAGTATTTT CASSFERAGTDTQYF
TRBJ2-2 TRBV11-2 . TRBD2 TGTGCCAGCAGCTCAAGGACTAGCGGGAACCTTTACACCGGGGAGCTGTTTTTT CASSSRTSGNLYTGELFF
TRBJ2-1 TRBV12-5 . . TGTGCTAGTGGTTTGGACCTGGGGGGCAATGAGCAGTTCTTC CASGLDLGGNEQFF
TRBJ2-5 TRBV5-1 . . TGCGCCAGCAGCTTGAAAGGCGGGCTCGGAGAGACCCAGTACTTC CASSLKGGLGETQYF
TRBJ1-1 TRBV28 few . TGTGCCAGCAAAAGGAACACTGAAGCTTTCTTT CASKRNTEAFF
TRBJ2-1 TRBV25-1 . TRBD1 TGTGCCACCGCGGGACAGGGGTTTTACAATGAGCAGTTCTTC CATAGQGFYNEQFF
TRBJ2-2 TRBV7-2 . TRBD2 TGTGCCAGCAGCCCGGGACTAGCGGATATCACCGGGGAGCTGTTTTTT CASSPGLADITGELFF
TRBJ2-7 TRBV20-1 . . TGCAGTGCTAGAGATCTGGACTACACCTACGAGCAGTACTTC CSARDLDYTYEQYF
TRBJ2-1 TRBV2 . . TGTGGGACGGGAATCTACAATGAGCAGTTCTTC CGTGIYNEQFF
TRBJ2-3 TRBV5-1 many TRBD2 TGCGCCAGCCAGGGACTAGCGGGAGAGACAGATACGCAGTATTTT CASQGLAGETDTQYF
TRBJ1-5 TRBV20-1 few TRBD1 TGCAGTGCTGTGACAGGGGATCAGCCCCAGCATTTT CSAVTGDQPQHF
TRBJ2-2 TRBV24-1 . . TGTGCCACCAGGTCTAGTGGGACCGGGGAGCTGTTTTTT CATRSSGTGELFF
TRBJ2-5 TRBV5-1 . . TGCGCCAGCAGCCCTTGGTCCTCGGGGTTGAGGGAGACCCAGTACTTC CASSPWSSGLRETQYF
TRBJ2-1 TRBV11-2 few . TGTGCCAGCAGCTTCGGAGGGGGGGCTAACCGGCACAATGAGCAGTTCTTC CASSFGGGANRHNEQFF
TRBJ1-1 TRBV7-2 . TRBD1 TGTGCCAGCAGCAACCGGGACAGCGGGGGAGCTTTCTTT CASSNRDSGGAFF
TRBJ1-2 TRBV14 . TRBD1 TGTGCCAGCAGCCAGACGAGGACAGGGTCTAATCTCTATGGCTACACCTTC CASSQTRTGSNLYGYTF
TRBJ2-5 TRBV20-1 . TRBD1 TGCAGTGCTAGGGCAGGGGGCTACCAAGAGACCCAGTACTTC CSARAGGYQETQYF
TRBJ2-7 TRBV18 many . TGTGCCAGCTCACAACAGGGGGGGGGCTACGAGCAGTACTTC CASSQQGGGYEQYF
TRBJ1-6 TRBV12-3/TRBV12-4 . . TGTGCCAGCAGTCCTAGACAGTTGAGCTCCTATAATTCACCCCTCCACTTT CASSPRQLSSYNSPLHF
TRBJ2-6 TRBV29-1 few . TGCAGCGTCGACAGACCTGGGGCCAACGTCCTGACTTTC CSVDRPGANVLTF
TRBJ2-5 TRBV7-6 . . TGTGCCAGCAGAGAGGGAAACCAAGAGACCCAGTACTTC CASREGNQETQYF
TRBJ2-1 TRBV9 few TRBD1 TGTGCCAGCAGCGTAGACCCTGGGACAGGGATTTCTGAGCAGTTCTTC CASSVDPGTGISEQFF
TRBJ2-2 TRBV5-1 many . TGCGCCAGCAGCTTGGGGGACCATAAGAACGGGGAGCTGTTTTTT CASSLGDHKNGELFF
TRBJ2-7 TRBV20-1 . TRBD2 TGCAGTGCTATGGCGGGAGGGCCTGCTTCCTACGAGCAGTACTTC CSAMAGGPASYEQYF
TRBJ1-2 TRBV10-3 few . TGTGCCATCGGCGGGTGGGACTATGGCTACACCTTC CAIGGWDYGYTF
TRBJ2-1 TRBV20-1 . . TGCAGTGCTAGAGGGCAGGGGAGAACTGAGCAGTTCTTC CSARGQGRTEQFF
TRBJ2-5 TRBV6-1 . . TGTGCCAGCAGTCGTGATCCGGGCCAAGAGACCCAGTACTTC CASSRDPGQETQYF
TRBJ2-2 TRBV20-1 few TRBD2 TGCAGTGCTATAGGACTAGCGGGAGTCACCGGGGAGCTGTTTTTT CSAIGLAGVTGELFF
TRBJ2-4 TRBV20-1 . . TGCAGTGCTGTGGGACTTAAAAACATTCAGTACTTC CSAVGLKNIQYF
TRBJ1-1 TRBV5-1 . . TGCGCCAGCAGCTCTTCAGGGATGAACACTGAAGCTTTCTTT CASSSSGMNTEAFF
TRBJ2-3 TRBV5-5 . TRBD2 TGTGCCAGCAGCCCCGCTAGCGGGAATGGGTATACGCAGTATTTT CASSPASGNGYTQYF
TRBJ2-2 TRBV3-1 few . TGTGCCAGCAGCCAATCCAGGGCTGGCGGGGAGCTGTTTTTT CASSQSRAGGELFF
TRBJ1-3 TRBV20-1 . . TGCAGTGCTACCGAGACGGCTTCTGGAAACACCATATATTTT CSATETASGNTIYF
TRBJ1-2 TRBV24-1 . . TGTGCCACCAGTCCTTCGGGACTCCGAGGCAACTATGGCTACACCTTC CATSPSGLRGNYGYTF
TRBJ1-1 TRBV20-1 . TRBD1 TGCAGTGCTAGAGATCCTACAGGGGGCAAGACTGAAGCTTTCTTT CSARDPTGGKTEAFF
TRBJ2-5 TRBV11-1 many TRBD2 TGTGCCAGCAGTCGTGGGACTAGCGGGAACCAAGAGACCCAGTACTTC CASSRGTSGNQETQYF
TRBJ1-4 TRBV20-1 . TRBD1 TGCAGTGCACGGGACAGGGGAGAAAAACTGTTTTTT CSARDRGEKLFF